This TCR beta chain was captured in a study of cytomegalovirus exposure and HLA in healthy donors. Notes on the study in general: In vitro, three CMV-associated chains proved specific for CMV antigens. According to a later analysis, most TCR beta chains associated with CMV appeared HLA-restricted.

Concerning this clone itself: Its antigen is not known.

The PCR made use of 60 Vbeta and 13 Jbeta primers. In the authors' methods: An analysis that came later counted 60 million to 80 million unique TCR beta chains, some 11 million shared. Profiling relied on immunoSEQ multiplex PCR, and the TCRdb table lists in-frame clones only, not all of them. The V and J calls and the clone size are those of that table, but D and trimming were determined from the DNA. This sample has 40,000 to 45,000 clones; 64% occur once, and the top ten carry roughly 9.4%. The CDR3 runs to 11 residues. The V gene's germline CDR1 is LNHDA and CDR2 SQIVND (reference sequence). V lost 3 bases and J lost 6, with 4 bases in between.

The V and J genes are TRBV19 and TRBJ2-3; D is unresolved. The sequence derives from a human donor in good health. Sequencing was performed on PBMCs. The CDR3 loop reads CASSIADTQYF. The CDR3 DNA reads as TGTGCCAGTAGTATTGCGGATACGCAGTATTTT.